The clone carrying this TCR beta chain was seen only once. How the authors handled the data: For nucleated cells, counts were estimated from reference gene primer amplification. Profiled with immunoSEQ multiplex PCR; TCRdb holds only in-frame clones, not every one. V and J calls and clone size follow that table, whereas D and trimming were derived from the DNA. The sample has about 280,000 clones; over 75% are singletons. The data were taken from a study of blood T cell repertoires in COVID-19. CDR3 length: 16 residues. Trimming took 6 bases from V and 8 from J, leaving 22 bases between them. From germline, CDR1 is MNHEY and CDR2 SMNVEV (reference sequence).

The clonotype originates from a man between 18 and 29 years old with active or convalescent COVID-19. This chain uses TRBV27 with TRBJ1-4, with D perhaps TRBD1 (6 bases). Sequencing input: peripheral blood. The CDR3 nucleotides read TGTGCCAGCAGAATCAATTTACAGGGCCAGGTGGAAAAACTGTTTTTT. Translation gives CASRINLQGQVEKLFF.